This T cell receptor beta chain comes out of a study of T-cell memory formation after mild COVID-19. General study points: Clonal second-wave expansions that peaked on day 37 had unconfirmed SARS-CoV-2 specificity.

This clonotype was detected many times. Its antigen is unidentified. Germline CDR1 is DFQATT and CDR2 is SNEGSKA (reference sequence). Unmatched junction bases numbered 4, after V lost 1 base and J lost 0 bases. The CDR3 contains 16 residues. Constant-segment primers served in 5'RACE that generated TCR alpha and TCR beta cDNA libraries bearing sample barcodes and UMIs. From the 5' RACE reads, TCRdb called clonotypes with MiXCR, one entry per CDR3 protein. The sample contains about 560,000 distinct CDR3 sequences, 17% of which appear only once. Sequences were obtained from PBMCs or a T cell subset sorted from them (not recorded which). The chain couples TRBV20-1 to TRBJ1-3; the match to TRBD1 covers 9 bases. This receptor was obtained from an adult woman who had mild COVID-19 (a few samples of this study predate the infection). Cell type and time point are not known. The CDR3 bases are TGCAGTGCTAGAGGAGGGACAGGGCTCTCTGGAAACACCATATATTTT. This sequence encodes CSARGGTGLSGNTIYF.